Shown below are 11 T cell receptor beta chains from a single sample sequenced in a study of blood T cell repertoires in COVID-19. Assay used: immunoSEQ multiplex PCR; TCRdb lists only in-frame clones, some missing. The top ten clones hold over 4.5% of a sample with roughly 330,000 clones, around 90% of them seen once. The sequencing sample was made of PBMCs or T cells enriched from blood (not recorded which). The receptors come from a man aged 30 to 39 who had recovered from COVID-19.

The genes are TRBV5-4 and TRBJ2-7; D is perhaps TRBD2 (6 bases). Per the germline V gene, CDR1 is SGHNT and CDR2 is YYREEE (reference sequence). This CDR3 is 14 amino acids long. With 4 bases removed from V and 3 bases from J, the gap between germline ends came to 14 bases. The CDR3 here is CASSGANGGYEQYF. The CDR3 DNA reads TGTGCCAGCAGCGGCGCCAACGGGGGCTACGAGCAGTACTTC.

This rearrangement joins TRBV25-1 to TRBJ1-4; 7 bases line up with TRBD1. J gave up 7 bases and V 3 bases, and 5 bases lay outside the gene matches. This CDR3 has 14 residues. Germline values: CDR1 MGHDK, CDR2 SYGVNS. CDR3 sequence: CASSDSGGSEKLFF. DNA of the CDR3: TGTGCCAGCAGTGATTCAGGGGGTTCTGAAAAACTGTTTTTT. The full variable domain, completed using reference TRBV25-1 and TRBJ1-4, is EADIYQTPRYLVIGTGKKITLECSQTMGHDKMYWYQQDPGMELHLIHYSYGVNSTEKGDLSSESTVSRIRTEHFPLTLESARPSHTSQYLCASSDSGGSEKLFFGSGTQLSVL.

The V and J genes are TRBV5-1 and TRBJ1-6; 8 nucleotides align to TRBD1. The germline V gene encodes CDR1 SGHRS and CDR2 YFSETQ. V dropped 3 bases and J dropped 7; count of bases not matched to a gene: 3. This CDR3 spans 14 amino acids. The CDR3 DNA reads TGCGCCAGCAGCTCGGGACAGGAGAATTCACCCCTCCACTTT. It encodes CASSSGQENSPLHF.

The chain employs TRBV7-9 and TRBJ2-1; a possible D gene is TRBD2 (6 bases). The V and J ends lost 3 bases and 0 bases respectively, with 6 bases between them. Germline V gives CDR1 SEHNR, CDR2 FQNEAQ (reference sequence). The CDR3 is made up of 14 amino acids. The CDR3 reads CASSFGSSYNEQFF. The CDR3 DNA reads TGTGCCAGCAGCTTCGGGAGCTCCTACAATGAGCAGTTCTTC. The full variable domain, completed using reference TRBV7-9 and TRBJ2-1, is DTGVSQNPRHKITKRGQNVTFRCDPISEHNRLYWYRQTLGQGPEFLTYFQNEAQLEKSRLLSDRFSAERPKGSFSTLEIQRTEQGDSAMYLCASSFGSSYNEQFFGPGTRLTVL.

This chain links TRBV5-5 with TRBJ1-4, with 11 bases fitting TRBD1. V lost 3 bases to trimming and J lost 7 bases; unmatched junction nucleotides: 5. Germline V gene sequence: CDR1 SGHKS, CDR2 YYEKEE (reference sequence). This CDR3 is 15 amino acids long. The CDR3 is CASSWTGGQSEKLFF. CDR3 sequence (DNA): TGTGCCAGCAGCTGGACAGGGGGCCAGAGTGAAAAACTGTTTTTT.

This sequence joins TRBV24-1 and TRBJ2-5; 7 bases line up with TRBD1. The junction had 9 bases not matched to a gene; V was cut back by 1 base and J by 2 bases. Germline V gives CDR1 KGHDR, CDR2 SFDVKD. The CDR3 length is 17 residues. CDR3 residues: CATSDFGKGQQQETQYF. DNA for the CDR3: TGTGCCACCAGTGATTTTGGGAAGGGACAGCAACAAGAGACCCAGTACTTC.

The chain carries TRBV19 and TRBJ2-1; 8 bases fit TRBD2. Germline values: CDR1 LNHDA, CDR2 SQIVND (reference sequence). The CDR3 loop spans 18 amino acids. V was clipped by 0 bases and J by 0 bases; unmatched bases: 7. Here the CDR3 DNA reads TGTGCCAGTAGTATAGATGGTAGCGGGGTTAGCTCCTACAATGAGCAGTTCTTC. Residues: CASSIDGSGVSSYNEQFF.

The chain uses TRBV5-1 and TRBJ2-3; TRBD1 matches 9 bases. The CDR3 runs 16 residues. The J segment lost 3 bases and the V segment lost 0 bases, leaving 5 bases of the junction unmatched. Germline CDR1 and CDR2: SGHRS and YFSETQ. CDR3 loop: CASSLASTGGTDTQYF. The DNA of the CDR3 is TGCGCCAGCAGCTTGGCCTCGACAGGGGGGACAGATACGCAGTATTTT.

J is TRBJ2-7 and V is TRBV28; D is possibly TRBD1 (6 bases). This CDR3 has 11 amino acids. The germline V gene has CDR1 MDHEN and CDR2 SYDVKM. V shed 6 bases and J shed 6 bases, with 9 bases lying between them. The CDR3: CASSGQLEQYF. The DNA for the CDR3 is TGTGCCAGCAGCGGACAGCTCGAGCAGTACTTC.

The chain carries TRBV5-4 and TRBJ2-3, with 8 bases fitting TRBD2. Germline CDR1 SGHNT, CDR2 YYREEE (reference sequence). The CDR3 consists of 12 residues. CDR3 amino acids: CVAGHSTDTQYF. The CDR3 DNA is TGTGTAGCGGGGCATAGCACAGATACGCAGTATTTT. The full variable domain, with the rest looked up from reference TRBV5-4 and TRBJ2-3, is ETGVTQSPTHLIKTRGQQVTLRCSSQSGHNTVSWYQQALGQGPQFIFQYYREEENGRGNFPPRFSGLQFPNYSSELNVNALELDDSALYLCVAGHSTDTQYFGPGTRLTVL.

The chain couples TRBV9 to TRBJ1-2; the match to TRBD1 covers 8 bases. This CDR3 has 15 residues. V lost 3 bases and J lost 4; bases outside the gene matches: 8. The germline gives CDR1 SGDLS, CDR2 YYNGEE. CDR3 region: CASSEGVDRGYGYTF. Here the CDR3 DNA reads TGTGCCAGCAGCGAGGGGGTCGACAGGGGCTATGGCTACACCTTC.